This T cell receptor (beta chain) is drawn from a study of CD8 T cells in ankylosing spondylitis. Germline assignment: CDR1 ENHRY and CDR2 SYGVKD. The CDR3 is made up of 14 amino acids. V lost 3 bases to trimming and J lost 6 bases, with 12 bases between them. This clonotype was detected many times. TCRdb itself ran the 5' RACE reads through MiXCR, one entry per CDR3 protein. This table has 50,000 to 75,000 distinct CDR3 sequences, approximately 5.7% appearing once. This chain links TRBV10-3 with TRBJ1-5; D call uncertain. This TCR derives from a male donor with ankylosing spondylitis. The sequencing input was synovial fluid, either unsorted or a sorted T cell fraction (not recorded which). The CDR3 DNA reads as TGTGCCATCAGTGACTCCCGGGGAAGTCAGCCCCAGCATTTT. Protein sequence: CAISDSRGSQPQHF.